This T cell receptor beta chain was identified in a study of T cell changes during pregnancy in multiple sclerosis. This clone appeared a single time. Profiled with immunoSEQ multiplex PCR; TCRdb holds only in-frame clones, not every one. Found here are some 40,000 clones, 85% to 95% of them singletons; the top ten hold around 0.42%. The sequence came from a female donor with multiple sclerosis, enrolled in a pregnancy study. Here the sequenced sample was CD4+ T cells from peripheral blood mononuclear cells, taken in the second trimester of pregnancy.

CDR3 DNA sequence: TGTGCCAGCAGCTTAACGGGGGAGGTCGGTCAGCCCCAGCATTTT. As protein: CASSLTGEVGQPQHF. The chain employs TRBV7-8 and TRBJ1-5; D might be TRBD1 (5 bases). CDR1 SGHVS and CDR2 FQNEAQ come from the germline V gene. Trimming took off 2 bases at V and 6 bases at J, with 14 bases between the two ends. The CDR3 consists of 15 residues.